What follows is one T cell receptor (beta chain) and its context. This sample is part of a study of OX40 agonist ivuxolimab in advanced cancers. Measured with immunoSEQ multiplex PCR; TCRdb has only the in-frame clones, and not every one. The sample includes roughly 60,000 clones, about 80% of them seen just once. V gave up 1 base and J gave up 0 bases, with 9 bases separating them. Germline assignment: CDR1 MNHEY and CDR2 SMNVEV (reference sequence). This CDR3 contains 15 residues. The chain is built from TRBV27 and TRBJ1-1, with D perhaps TRBD1 (6 bases). The sequence derives from an adult with an advanced solid tumor such as melanoma, head and neck, liver or kidney cancer. The sample in question was CD4+ or CD8+ T cells sorted from blood, obtained in a trial of the OX40 agonist ivuxolimab. CDR3 sequence (DNA): TGTGCCAGCAGTTTATATCCAGGGGTGAACACTGAAGCTTTCTTT. Protein product: CASSLYPGVNTEAFF.